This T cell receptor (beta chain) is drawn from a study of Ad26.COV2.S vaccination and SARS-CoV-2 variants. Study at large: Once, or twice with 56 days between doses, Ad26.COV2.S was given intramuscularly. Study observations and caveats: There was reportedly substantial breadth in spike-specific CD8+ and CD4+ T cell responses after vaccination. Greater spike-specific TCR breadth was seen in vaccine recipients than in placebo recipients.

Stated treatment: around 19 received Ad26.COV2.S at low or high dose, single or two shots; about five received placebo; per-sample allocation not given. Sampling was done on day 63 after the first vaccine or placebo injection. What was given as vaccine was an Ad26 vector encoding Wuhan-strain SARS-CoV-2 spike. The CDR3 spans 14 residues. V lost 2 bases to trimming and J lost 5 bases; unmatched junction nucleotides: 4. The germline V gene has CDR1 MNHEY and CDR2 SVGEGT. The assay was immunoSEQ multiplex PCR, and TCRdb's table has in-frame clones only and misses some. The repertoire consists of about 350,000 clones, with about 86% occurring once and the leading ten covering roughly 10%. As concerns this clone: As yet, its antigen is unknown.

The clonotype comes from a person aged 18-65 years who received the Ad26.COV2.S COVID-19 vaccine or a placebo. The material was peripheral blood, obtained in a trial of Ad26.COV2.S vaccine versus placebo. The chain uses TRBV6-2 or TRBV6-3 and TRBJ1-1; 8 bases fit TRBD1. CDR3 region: CASSYAGGVTEAFF. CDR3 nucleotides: TGTGCCAGCAGTTACGCAGGGGGCGTAACTGAAGCTTTCTTT.